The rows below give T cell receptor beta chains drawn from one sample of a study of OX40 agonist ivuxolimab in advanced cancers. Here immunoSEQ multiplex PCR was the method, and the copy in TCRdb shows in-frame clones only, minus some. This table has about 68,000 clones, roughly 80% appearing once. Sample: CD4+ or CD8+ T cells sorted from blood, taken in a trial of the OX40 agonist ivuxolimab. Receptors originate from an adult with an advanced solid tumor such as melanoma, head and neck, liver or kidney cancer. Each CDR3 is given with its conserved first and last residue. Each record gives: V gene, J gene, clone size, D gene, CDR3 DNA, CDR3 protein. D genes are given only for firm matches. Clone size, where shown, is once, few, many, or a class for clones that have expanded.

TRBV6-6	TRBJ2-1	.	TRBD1	TGTGCCAGCAGTTACAACAGGGGTTACAATGAGCAGTTCTTC	CASSYNRGYNEQFF
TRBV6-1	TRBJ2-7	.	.	TGTGCCAGCAGTCCCGCGGGCAGCTCCTACGAGCAGTACTTC	CASSPAGSSYEQYF
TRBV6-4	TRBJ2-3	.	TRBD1	TGTGCCAGCAGTGACTACAGGGGGACAGATACGCAGTATTTT	CASSDYRGTDTQYF
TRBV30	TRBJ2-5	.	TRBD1	TGTGCCTGGAGTTGGTCGGGACAGGACCATGAGACCCAGTACTTC	CAWSWSGQDHETQYF
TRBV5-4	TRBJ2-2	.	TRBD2	TGTGCCAGCCGGGCTAAGCGGGGGGTTACCGGGGAGCTGTTTTTT	CASRAKRGVTGELFF
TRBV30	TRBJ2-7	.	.	TGTGCCTGGAGTGCAGGGGCCGAGCAGTACTTC	CAWSAGAEQYF
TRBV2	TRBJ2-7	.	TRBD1	TGTGCCAGCATTAGACGACAGGGGGACGTCCCCTACGAGCAGTACTTC	CASIRRQGDVPYEQYF
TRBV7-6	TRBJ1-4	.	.	TGTGCCAGCAGCCTAGGAAGTCCTAATGAAAAACTGTTTTTT	CASSLGSPNEKLFF
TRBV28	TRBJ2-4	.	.	TGTGCCAGCCGAGACCGGGACGAACTTTCCCTTACCAAAAACATTCAGTACTTC	CASRDRDELSLTKNIQYF
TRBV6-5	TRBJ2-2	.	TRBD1	TGTGCCAGCAGCGCCGACAGGGGTCCCGGGGAGCTGTTTTTT	CASSADRGPGELFF
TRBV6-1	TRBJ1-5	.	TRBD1	TGTGCCAGCAGTAAGACAGGGGGCGGCCGGGGGCCCCAGCATTTT	CASSKTGGGRGPQHF
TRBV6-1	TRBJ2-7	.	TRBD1	TGTGCCAGCAGGAGGGGGGGACAGGGGGCTTACGAGCAGTACTTC	CASRRGGQGAYEQYF
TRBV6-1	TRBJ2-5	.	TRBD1	TGTGCCAGCAGTGAAGGGACAGGGTGGCAAGAGACCCAGTACTTC	CASSEGTGWQETQYF
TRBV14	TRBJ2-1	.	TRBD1	TGTGCCAGCAGCCAAGATTGGGACAGCAATGAGCAGTTCTTC	CASSQDWDSNEQFF
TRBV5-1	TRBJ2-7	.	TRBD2	TGCGCCAGCAGCCCCATAGCGGGGGGGCGAGAGCAGTACTTC	CASSPIAGGREQYF
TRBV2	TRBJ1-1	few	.	TGTGCCAGCAGTGTGAGGCGGATCTTTGTTGGCATCAACACTGAAGCTTTCTTT	CASSVRRIFVGINTEAFF
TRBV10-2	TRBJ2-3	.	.	TGCGCCAGCAGTGAAGGAGGGGGATGGTATACGCAGTATTTT	CASSEGGGWYTQYF
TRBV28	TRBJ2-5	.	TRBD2	TGTGCCAGCGGAGGTAGCGGGGGGCGCCAAGAGACCCAGTACTTC	CASGGSGGRQETQYF
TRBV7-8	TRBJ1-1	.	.	TGTGCCAGCAGCTTAGTCGTGGGGCAGCAAGCTTTCTTT	CASSLVVGQQAFF